This T cell receptor (beta chain) was recovered during a study of T cells in Graves' hyperthyroidism and ophthalmopathy. The overall study: The initial diagnosis was the point when peripheral blood was collected, ahead of any treatment. General study points: A model built on 13 V-J features separated ophthalmopathy from stable hyperthyroidism.

There were TCR beta CDR3 regions amplified from RNA transcripts. The TCR CDR3 was amplified in a first-round RT-PCR using the HTBI primer set. TCRdb ran MiXCR on the multiplex PCR reads and lists one entry per CDR3 protein. The data show hundreds of thousands of distinct CDR3 sequences, with 15% to 20% seen just once and less than 4.5% held by the top ten. This clonotype has a count of ten or more. Its antigen is still unknown. Germline V gives CDR1 KGHDR, CDR2 SFDVKD. V trimming: 7 bases; J trimming: 0 bases; junction bases outside the gene matches: 1. The CDR3 consists of 13 residues. The V and J genes are TRBV24-1 and TRBJ1-1; TRBD1 aligns across 7 bases. Sequenced sample: blood. This receptor was obtained from a woman aged 25 to 39 with Graves' hyperthyroidism. CDR3 bases: TGTGCCACCAGGGGACAGCTGAACACTGAAGCTTTCTTT. Translating it yields CATRGQLNTEAFF.